One and the same sample provided the 28 T cell receptor beta chains below, sequenced in a study of cytomegalovirus exposure and HLA in healthy donors. Repertoires were generated with immunoSEQ multiplex PCR, while TCRdb's copy carries only in-frame clones and drops some. The sample lists fewer than 150,000 clones; approximately 91% were seen once. The sequenced sample was PBMCs. These receptors all come from a man younger than 35 in good health and CMV-seropositive.

For the CDR3, the DNA is TGTGCCAGCAGTGCCGCGGGACTAGCGGGCGGACCGGTATACCTTAAATATCGCACAGATACGCAGTATTTT. This gives the protein CASSAAGLAGGPVYLKYRTDTQYF. The chain couples TRBV2 to TRBJ2-3; 12 nucleotides match TRBD2. There are 24 residues in the CDR3. Unmatched junction bases numbered 27, after V lost 4 bases and J lost 1 base. CDR1 and CDR2 from the germline V gene are SNHLY and FYNNEI.

The chain couples TRBV29-1 to TRBJ1-1; D uncertain. V gave up 1 base and J gave up 1 base, with 10 bases separating them. CDR3 length equals 14 residues. Per the germline V gene, CDR1 is SQVTM and CDR2 is ANQGSEA. CDR3 region: CSVEGMGWNTEAFF. DNA of the CDR3: TGCAGCGTTGAAGGGATGGGCTGGAACACTGAAGCTTTCTTT. Filled out from reference TRBV29-1 and TRBJ1-1, the complete variable domain reads SAVISQKPSRDICQRGTSLTIQCQVDSQVTMMFWYRQQPGQSLTLIATANQGSEATYESGFVIDKFPISRPNLTFSTLTVSNMSPEDSSIYLCSVEGMGWNTEAFFGQGTRLTVV.

The chain recombines TRBV6-1 with TRBJ2-7; the match to TRBD1 covers 7 bases. Germline lookup yields CDR1 MNHNS and CDR2 SASEGT. This CDR3 comprises 15 residues. J gave up 2 bases and V 3 bases, and 7 bases lay outside the gene matches. The CDR3 reads CASSEAQGSPYEQYF. CDR3 nucleotides: TGTGCCAGCAGTGAGGCACAGGGGAGTCCCTACGAGCAGTACTTC.

J is TRBJ1-2 and V is TRBV7-6; possibly TRBD1 for D (5 bases). The ends were cut back, 1 base at V and 0 bases at J, with 12 bases in the middle. Germline CDR1 is SGHVS and CDR2 is FNYEAQ. This CDR3 is 16 amino acids long. In DNA form, the CDR3 reads TGTGCCAGCAGCTTAGGGGCAGGGAATACTAACTATGGCTACACCTTC. Its protein product is CASSLGAGNTNYGYTF.

The chain uses TRBV28 and TRBJ2-2; TRBD2 is a possible D gene (7 bases). Germline V gives CDR1 MDHEN, CDR2 SYDVKM. The CDR3 totals 18 residues. With 4 bases removed from V and 7 bases from J, the gap between germline ends came to 25 bases. This CDR3 reads CASSSPPGAGEGSGELFF. The CDR3 coding sequence is TGTGCCAGCAGTTCACCCCCTGGGGCAGGGGAGGGGAGCGGGGAGCTGTTTTTT.

The chain combines TRBV18 with TRBJ1-4; TRBD1 matches at 8 bases. The CDR3 covers 15 residues. V shed 3 bases and J 6 bases; nucleotides not matched to a gene: 6. CDR1 is KGHSH and CDR2 is LQKENI in the germline V gene. The DNA for the CDR3 is TGTGCCAGCTCACCCACGGGACAGGCGTATGAAAAACTGTTTTTT. Its protein is CASSPTGQAYEKLFF.

The J gene is TRBJ1-1, the V gene TRBV29-1, with a weak D call TRBD1 (6 bases). This CDR3 contains 15 residues. V dropped 6 bases and J dropped 6 bases, with 23 bases sitting between them. Germline V gene lookup returns CDR1 SQVTM and CDR2 ANQGSEA. The CDR3 region is CSVLTGKGGYAEAFF. CDR3 DNA sequence: TGCAGCGTATTGACAGGCAAAGGGGGTTACGCTGAAGCTTTCTTT.

J is TRBJ1-1 and V is TRBV7-2, with D possibly TRBD1 on 5 matching bases. The CDR3 runs 14 residues. Per germline, CDR1 SGHTA and CDR2 FQGNSA. The ends were cut back, 5 bases at V and 1 base at J, with 11 bases in the middle. CDR3: CASSVNRRNTEAFF. The CDR3 nucleotides are TGTGCCAGCAGCGTAAACAGGAGGAACACTGAAGCTTTCTTT.

The chain links TRBV19 to TRBJ1-5; 7 bases map to TRBD1. Unmatched junction bases numbered 13, after V lost 5 bases and J lost 3 bases. CDR3 size: 17 residues. CDR1 is LNHDA, CDR2 SQIVND, per germline (reference sequence). CDR3: CASSPLAGTAFNQPQHF. CDR3 nucleotides: TGTGCCAGTAGTCCCCTAGCAGGGACAGCCTTCAATCAGCCCCAGCATTTT. Full variable domain (rest looked up from reference TRBV19 and TRBJ1-5): DGGITQSPKYLFRKEGQNVTLSCEQNLNHDAMYWYRQDPGQGLRLIYYSQIVNDFQKGDIAEGYSVSREKKESFPLTVTSAQKNPTAFYLCASSPLAGTAFNQPQHFGDGTRLSIL.

For the CDR3, the DNA is TGTGCCAGCAGTGACTCCCGGGGGGTCCAGTACTTC. This sequence encodes CASSDSRGVQYF. This chain links TRBV6-4 with TRBJ2-5, with TRBD2 matching 7 bases. From germline, CDR1 is MRHNA and CDR2 SNTAGT. CDR3 size: 12 residues. V lost 0 bases and J lost 10; bases outside the gene matches: 2.

The chain couples TRBV5-5 to TRBJ2-3, with 8 bases matching TRBD2. The CDR3 spans 16 residues. The germline V gene encodes CDR1 SGHKS and CDR2 YYEKEE (reference sequence). V dropped 0 bases and J dropped 7; count of bases not matched to a gene: 10. As DNA, the CDR3 is TGTGCCAGCAGCTTGGATGGTAGCGGGGCTCGGAATACGCAGTATTTT. Its protein is CASSLDGSGARNTQYF.

The chain combines TRBV9 with TRBJ2-3; D gene unclear. The germline V and J ends were trimmed by 0 bases and 6 bases, with 8 bases remaining between them. Germline CDR1 is SGDLS and CDR2 is YYNGEE. The CDR3 extends over 13 amino acids. The CDR3 DNA follows: TGTGCCAGCAGCGTAGTTTTTGAGGATACGCAGTATTTT. Amino acids: CASSVVFEDTQYF.

This clone was seen a single time. The rearrangement links TRBV19 to TRBJ1-1, with a tentative D call TRBD1 (5 bases). This CDR3 is built from 13 residues. CDR1 and CDR2 (germline): LNHDA, SQIVND (reference sequence). Deletions cut 9 bases from V and 9 bases from J, with 20 bases between. CDR3 loop: CASHNGHPAKAFF. DNA for the CDR3: TGTGCCAGCCATAACGGACACCCGGCTAAAGCTTTCTTT.

The V and J genes are TRBV19 and TRBJ1-1, with TRBD1 matching over 7 bases. The V gene end was trimmed by 7 bases and the J gene end by 3 bases; junction bases not matched to a gene: 14. The CDR3 contains 16 residues. Per germline, CDR1 LNHDA and CDR2 SQIVND (reference sequence). CDR3 region: CASIRRGELFDTEAFF. The CDR3 nucleotides read TGTGCCAGTATTCGCAGGGGGGAGTTGTTCGACACTGAAGCTTTCTTT.

The chain uses TRBV11-2 and TRBJ1-1; 7 positions match TRBD1. The J segment lost 2 bases and the V segment lost 3 bases, leaving 6 bases of the junction unmatched. The CDR3 extends over 15 amino acids. CDR1 is SGHAT, CDR2 FQNNGV, per germline. This chain's CDR3 is CASSLWRGLNTEAFF. The DNA of the CDR3 is TGTGCCAGCAGCTTGTGGAGGGGGCTAAACACTGAAGCTTTCTTT.

The gene calls are TRBV5-8 and TRBJ2-7; possible D gene TRBD2, 5 bases. This CDR3 has 14 residues. The ends were cut back, 0 bases at V and 5 bases at J, with 12 bases in the middle. The germline gives CDR1 SGHTS, CDR2 YDEGEE. DNA for the CDR3: TGTGCCAGCAGCTTGGAAGAGGGTACCCACGAGCAGTACTTC. Its translation is CASSLEEGTHEQYF.

The genes are TRBV5-4 and TRBJ2-5, with D tentatively TRBD2 (6 bases). The CDR3 runs to 15 residues. V was trimmed by 0 bases and J by 1 base, leaving 10 bases between them. Germline CDR1 SGHNT, CDR2 YYREEE (reference sequence). The CDR3 DNA reads as TGTGCCAGCAGCTTGGCCAGGACTACCCAAGAGACCCAGTACTTC. Translating gives CASSLARTTQETQYF. Full variable domain (rest looked up from reference TRBV5-4 and TRBJ2-5): ETGVTQSPTHLIKTRGQQVTLRCSSQSGHNTVSWYQQALGQGPQFIFQYYREEENGRGNFPPRFSGLQFPNYSSELNVNALELDDSALYLCASSLARTTQETQYFGPGTRLLVL.

The chain uses TRBV5-4 and TRBJ2-6, with 7 bases identical to TRBD1. CDR1 SGHNT and CDR2 YYREEE come from the germline V gene (reference sequence). CDR3 length equals 17 residues. The junction had 7 bases not matched to a gene; V was cut back by 4 bases and J by 0 bases. The CDR3 nucleotides read TGTGCCAGCAGCATGACAGGGTTCGGCTCTGGGGCCAACGTCCTGACTTTC. Translating it yields CASSMTGFGSGANVLTF.

DNA for the CDR3: TGTGCCAGCAGTTACAGTGTCGGTCCTACAGAGACCCAGTACTTC. This gives the protein CASSYSVGPTETQYF. This rearrangement joins TRBV6-5 to TRBJ2-5; D not certain. CDR1 and CDR2 from the germline V gene are MNHEY and SVGAGI. Trimming removed 2 bases at V and 4 bases at J, with 14 bases between. This CDR3 comprises 15 residues.

This clone was found a few times. The chain has TRBV2 and TRBJ1-3; D perhaps matches TRBD1 (5 bases). The CDR3 is 17 residues long. Germline CDR1 is SNHLY and CDR2 is FYNNEI. Trimming shortened V by 2 bases and J by 2 bases, and 16 bases separated the two germline ends. In DNA, the CDR3 is TGTGCCAGCAGTGAAAAGCGACAGCTCATGACTGGAAACACCATATATTTT. Translated, it gives CASSEKRQLMTGNTIYF.

The chain is built from TRBV6-6 and TRBJ2-7; TRBD2 is a possible D gene (5 bases). The germline CDR1 and CDR2 sequences are MNHNY and SVGAGI (reference sequence). This CDR3 contains 15 residues. Deletions cut 5 bases from V and 3 bases from J, with 17 bases between. The CDR3 reads CASSPRAQLSYEQYF. CDR3 DNA: TGTGCCAGCAGTCCGCGGGCACAGTTAAGCTACGAGCAGTACTTC.

The chain couples TRBV29-1 to TRBJ2-1; possible D gene TRBD2, 7 bases. V was trimmed by 4 bases and J by 12 bases, leaving 28 bases between them. The germline CDR1 and CDR2 sequences are SQVTM and ANQGSEA. The CDR3 covers 16 residues. CDR3 DNA: TGCAGCGTTGTAGGGGGGGAAGTCAACTTATACAGCGGGCAGTTCTTC. Residues: CSVVGGEVNLYSGQFF.

The J gene is TRBJ1-2, the V gene TRBV9; D is uncertain. Germline lookup yields CDR1 SGDLS and CDR2 YYNGEE. This CDR3 region has 13 residues. Deletions cut 0 bases from V and 6 bases from J, with 9 bases between. The CDR3: CASSVAAGDGYTF. CDR3 coding DNA: TGTGCCAGCAGCGTAGCTGCGGGCGATGGCTACACCTTC. Variable domain in full (rest from reference TRBV9 and TRBJ1-2): DSGVTQTPKHLITATGQRVTLRCSPRSGDLSVYWYQQSLDQGLQFLIQYYNGEERAKGNILERFSAQQFPDLHSELNLSSLELGDSALYFCASSVAAGDGYTFGSGTRLTVV.

The V and J genes are TRBV28 and TRBJ1-3; TRBD1 aligns across 12 bases. The V and J ends lost 5 bases and 3 bases, in that order; junction bases with no gene match: 8. The CDR3 runs to 17 residues. Germline CDR1 and CDR2: MDHEN and SYDVKM. The CDR3 region is CASSPPGQGAYGNTIYF. Written as DNA, the CDR3 is TGTGCCAGCAGTCCGCCGGGACAGGGGGCGTATGGAAACACCATATATTTT.

This clone has just one count. The genes are TRBV2 and TRBJ2-3; 7 nucleotides line up with TRBD1. V gave up 8 bases and J gave up 6 bases; unmatched junction bases: 14. CDR3 length: 15 amino acids. The germline V gene encodes CDR1 SNHLY and CDR2 FYNNEI. Here the CDR3 DNA reads TGTGCCAGCGTCCTGGATAGGGGGCGCATGGATACGCAGTATTTT. Residues: CASVLDRGRMDTQYF.

The rearrangement joins TRBV28 to TRBJ1-5, with D unclear. Per germline, CDR1 MDHEN and CDR2 SYDVKM. V lost 7 bases, J lost 2 bases, and 15 bases lay in between. This CDR3 region has 15 residues. The CDR3, as DNA: TGTGCCAGCACCTTGACATGGCAAGGCAATCAGCCCCAGCATTTT. Protein: CASTLTWQGNQPQHF.

The chain employs TRBV5-1 and TRBJ2-1; TRBD1 aligns across 12 bases. The CDR3 spans 20 residues. CDR1 and CDR2 (germline): SGHRS, YFSETQ. V dropped 1 base and J dropped 2; count of bases not matched to a gene: 13. The CDR3 DNA reads TGCGCCAGCAGCTTGTCGTCCCTGGGACAGGGGGCTTCTGCCTACAATGAGCAGTTCTTC. Translation gives CASSLSSLGQGASAYNEQFF.

The gene calls are TRBV7-6 and TRBJ2-1; 7 nucleotides align to TRBD1. Germline V lookup: CDR1 SGHVS, CDR2 FNYEAQ. The J segment lost 5 bases and the V segment lost 3 bases, leaving 10 bases of the junction unmatched. There are 16 residues in the CDR3. In DNA form, the CDR3 reads TGTGCCAGCAGCTTCAGAGGGGGCGGCCGTAACAATGAGCAGTTCTTC. Its protein product is CASSFRGGGRNNEQFF.